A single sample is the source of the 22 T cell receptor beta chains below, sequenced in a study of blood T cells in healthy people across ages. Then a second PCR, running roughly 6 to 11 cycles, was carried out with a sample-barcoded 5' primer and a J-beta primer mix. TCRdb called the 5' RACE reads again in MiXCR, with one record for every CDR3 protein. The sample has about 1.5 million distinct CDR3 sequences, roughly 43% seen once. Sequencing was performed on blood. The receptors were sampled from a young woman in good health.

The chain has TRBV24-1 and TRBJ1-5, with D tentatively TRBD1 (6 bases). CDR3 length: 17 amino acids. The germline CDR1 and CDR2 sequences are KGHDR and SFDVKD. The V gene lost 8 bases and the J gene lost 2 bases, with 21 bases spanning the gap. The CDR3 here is CATTGGKVQIGNQPQHF. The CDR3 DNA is TGTGCCACCACTGGGGGCAAAGTACAGATCGGCAATCAGCCCCAGCATTTT.

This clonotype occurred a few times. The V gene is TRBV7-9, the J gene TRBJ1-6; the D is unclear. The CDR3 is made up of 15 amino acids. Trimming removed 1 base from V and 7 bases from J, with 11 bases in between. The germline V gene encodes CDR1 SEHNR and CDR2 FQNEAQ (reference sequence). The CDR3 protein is CASSLGSAANSPLHF. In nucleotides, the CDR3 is TGTGCCAGCAGCTTAGGTTCGGCAGCGAATTCACCCCTCCACTTT.

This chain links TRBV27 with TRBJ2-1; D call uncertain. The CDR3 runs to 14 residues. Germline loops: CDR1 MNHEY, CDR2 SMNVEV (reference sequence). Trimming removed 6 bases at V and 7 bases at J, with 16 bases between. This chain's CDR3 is CASSLRPPNNEQFF. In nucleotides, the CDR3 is TGTGCCAGCAGCTTGCGTCCTCCCAATAATGAGCAGTTCTTC.

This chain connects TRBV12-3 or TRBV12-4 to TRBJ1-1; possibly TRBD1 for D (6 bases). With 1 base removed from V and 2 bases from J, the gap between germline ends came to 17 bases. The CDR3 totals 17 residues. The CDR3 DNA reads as TGTGCCAGCAGTTTAGGGTGGGGGGCTGGTGGTAACACTGAAGCTTTCTTT. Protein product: CASSLGWGAGGNTEAFF.

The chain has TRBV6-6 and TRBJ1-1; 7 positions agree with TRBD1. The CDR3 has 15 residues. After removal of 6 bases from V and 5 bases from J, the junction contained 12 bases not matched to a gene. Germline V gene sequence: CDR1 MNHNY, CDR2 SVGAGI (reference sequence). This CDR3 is CASSSGGGQWTEAFF. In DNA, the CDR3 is TGTGCCAGCAGCTCGGGGGGGGGACAGTGGACTGAAGCTTTCTTT.

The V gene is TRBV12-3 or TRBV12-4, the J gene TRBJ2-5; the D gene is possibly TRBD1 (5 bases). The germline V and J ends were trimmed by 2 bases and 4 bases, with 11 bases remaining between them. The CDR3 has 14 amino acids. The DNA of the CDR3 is TGTGCCAGCAGTTTAAGGGGAAGCGCAGAGACCCAGTACTTC. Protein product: CASSLRGSAETQYF.

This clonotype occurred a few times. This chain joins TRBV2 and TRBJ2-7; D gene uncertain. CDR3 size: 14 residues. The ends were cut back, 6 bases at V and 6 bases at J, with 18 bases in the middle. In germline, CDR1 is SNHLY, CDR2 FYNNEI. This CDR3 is CASRKPGPLVEQYF. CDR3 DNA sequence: TGTGCCAGCAGGAAACCGGGCCCATTGGTCGAGCAGTACTTC.

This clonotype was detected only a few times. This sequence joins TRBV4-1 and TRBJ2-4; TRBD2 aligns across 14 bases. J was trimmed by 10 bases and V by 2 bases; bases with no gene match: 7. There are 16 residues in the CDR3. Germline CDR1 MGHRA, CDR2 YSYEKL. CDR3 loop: CASSQLTSGRVRIQYF. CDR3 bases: TGCGCCAGCAGCCAACTGACTAGCGGGAGGGTTCGAATTCAGTACTTC.

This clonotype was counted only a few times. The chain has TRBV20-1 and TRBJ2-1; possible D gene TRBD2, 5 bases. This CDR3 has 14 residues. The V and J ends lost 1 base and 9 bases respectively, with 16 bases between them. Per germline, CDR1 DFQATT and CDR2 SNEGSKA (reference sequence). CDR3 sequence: CSARGRASGGEQFF. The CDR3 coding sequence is TGCAGTGCTAGAGGCCGAGCTTCAGGAGGTGAGCAGTTCTTC.

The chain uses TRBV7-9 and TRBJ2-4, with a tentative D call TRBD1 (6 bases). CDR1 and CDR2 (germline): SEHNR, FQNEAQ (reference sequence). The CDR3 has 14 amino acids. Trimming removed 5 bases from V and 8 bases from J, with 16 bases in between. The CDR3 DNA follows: TGTGCCAGCAGCAACTTCCAACAGGGTTACATTCAGTACTTC. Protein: CASSNFQQGYIQYF.

The CDR3 reads CASRGTGRLYEQYF. CDR3 coding DNA: TGTGCCAGCAGGGGGACAGGGAGACTCTACGAGCAGTACTTC. The chain couples TRBV12-3 or TRBV12-4 to TRBJ2-7, with 9 bases lining up with TRBD1. The V and J ends lost 6 bases and 3 bases, in that order; junction bases with no gene match: 6. This CDR3 has 14 amino acids.

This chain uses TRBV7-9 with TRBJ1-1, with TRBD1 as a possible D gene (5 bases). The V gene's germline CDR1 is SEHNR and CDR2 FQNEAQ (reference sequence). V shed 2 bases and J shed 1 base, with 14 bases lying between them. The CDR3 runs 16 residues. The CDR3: CASSLLGREANTEAFF. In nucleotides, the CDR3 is TGTGCCAGCAGCTTATTGGGCAGGGAGGCGAACACTGAAGCTTTCTTT.

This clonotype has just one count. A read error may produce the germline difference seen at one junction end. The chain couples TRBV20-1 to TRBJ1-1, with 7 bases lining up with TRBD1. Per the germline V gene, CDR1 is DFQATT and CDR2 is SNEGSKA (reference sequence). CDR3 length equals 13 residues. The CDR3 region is CSAKGAGNTEVFF. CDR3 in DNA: TGCAGTGCAAAGGGGGCTGGGAACACTGAAGTTTTCTTT.

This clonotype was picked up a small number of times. CDR3: CASSMGWAATGESNEKLFF. CDR3 nucleotide sequence: TGTGCCAGCAGTATGGGTTGGGCCGCAACAGGGGAATCTAATGAAAAACTGTTTTTT. V is TRBV28 and J is TRBJ1-4, with 7 bases matching TRBD1. The CDR3 is 19 residues long. Germline CDR1 and CDR2: MDHEN and SYDVKM. V lost 5 bases and J lost 3; bases outside the gene matches: 18.

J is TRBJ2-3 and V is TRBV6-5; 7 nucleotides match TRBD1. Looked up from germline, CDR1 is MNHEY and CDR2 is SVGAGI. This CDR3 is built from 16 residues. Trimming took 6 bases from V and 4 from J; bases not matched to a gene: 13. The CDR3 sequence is CASSRRQGGRSDTQYF. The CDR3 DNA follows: TGTGCCAGCAGCCGGAGACAGGGTGGACGATCAGATACGCAGTATTTT.

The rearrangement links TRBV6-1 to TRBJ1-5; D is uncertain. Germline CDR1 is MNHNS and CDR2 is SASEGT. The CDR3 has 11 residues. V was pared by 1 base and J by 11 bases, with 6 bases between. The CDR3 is CASSEGQTQHF. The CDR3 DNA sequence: TGTGCCAGCAGTGAAGGGCAGACCCAGCATTTT.

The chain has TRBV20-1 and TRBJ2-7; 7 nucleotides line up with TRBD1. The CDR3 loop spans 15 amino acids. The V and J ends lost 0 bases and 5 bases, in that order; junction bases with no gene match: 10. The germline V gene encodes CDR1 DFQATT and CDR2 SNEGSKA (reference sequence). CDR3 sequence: CSARDEQRGGHEQYF. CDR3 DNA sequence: TGCAGTGCTAGAGATGAGCAGCGAGGGGGCCACGAGCAGTACTTC.

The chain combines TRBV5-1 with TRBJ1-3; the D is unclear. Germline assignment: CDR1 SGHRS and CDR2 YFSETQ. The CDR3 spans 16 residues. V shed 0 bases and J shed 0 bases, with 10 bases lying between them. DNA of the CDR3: TGCGCCAGCAGCTTGGTGTCAGGCGGCTCTGGAAACACCATATATTTT. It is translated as CASSLVSGGSGNTIYF.

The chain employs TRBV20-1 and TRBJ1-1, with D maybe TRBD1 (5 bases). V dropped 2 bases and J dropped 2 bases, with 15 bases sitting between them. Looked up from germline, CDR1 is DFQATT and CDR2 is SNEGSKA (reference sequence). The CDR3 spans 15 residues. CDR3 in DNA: TGCAGTGCTAGATCGGGGGGATGGTCAAACACTGAAGCTTTCTTT. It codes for CSARSGGWSNTEAFF.

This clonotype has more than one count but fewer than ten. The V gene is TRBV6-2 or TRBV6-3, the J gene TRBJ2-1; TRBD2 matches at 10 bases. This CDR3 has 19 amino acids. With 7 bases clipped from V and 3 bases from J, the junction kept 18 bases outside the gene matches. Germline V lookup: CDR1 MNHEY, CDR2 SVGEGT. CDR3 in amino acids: CASKTRVERGGSRYNEQFF. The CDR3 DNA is TGTGCCAGCAAGACTCGGGTAGAGCGGGGGGGCTCCCGCTACAATGAGCAGTTCTTC.

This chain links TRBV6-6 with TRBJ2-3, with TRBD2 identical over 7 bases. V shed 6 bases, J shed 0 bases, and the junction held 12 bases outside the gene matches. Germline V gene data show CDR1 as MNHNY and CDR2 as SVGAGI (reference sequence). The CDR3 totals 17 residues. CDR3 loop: CASSGFLADASTDTQYF. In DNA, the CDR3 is TGTGCCAGCAGCGGGTTCCTAGCGGATGCTAGCACAGATACGCAGTATTTT.

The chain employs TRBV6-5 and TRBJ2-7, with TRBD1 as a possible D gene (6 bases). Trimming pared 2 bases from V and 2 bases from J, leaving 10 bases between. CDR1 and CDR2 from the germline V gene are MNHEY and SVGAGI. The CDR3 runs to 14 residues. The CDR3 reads CASSYTGTTYEQYF. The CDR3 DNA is TGTGCCAGCAGTTACACAGGGACCACCTACGAGCAGTACTTC.